This passage covers 25 T cell receptor beta chains from one sample sequenced in a study of CD8+ T cells in alopecia areata. Once RNA had been extracted, it was reverse transcribed into cDNA to act as the sequencing template. Only in-frame clones appear in the TCRdb table, and some are missing; sequencing was by immunoSEQ multiplex PCR. There are some 170,000 clones in the sample; less than 75% occur only once, and about an eighth lies in the top ten. The material was CD8+ T cells sorted from blood, obtained at week 0. The receptor set was obtained from a human donor with alopecia areata.

The V and J genes are TRBV6-5 and TRBJ2-7; 7 bases fit TRBD2. The CDR3 runs 12 residues. CDR1 and CDR2 from the germline V gene are MNHEY and SVGAGI. The V gene end was trimmed by 1 base and the J gene end by 6 bases; junction bases not matched to a gene: 0. The CDR3 DNA reads TGTGCCAGCAGTTACTTAGCGGGCGAGCAGTACTTC. Amino acids: CASSYLAGEQYF.

This rearrangement joins TRBV29-1 to TRBJ2-5; D ambiguous. In germline, CDR1 is SQVTM, CDR2 ANQGSEA. The length of the CDR3 is 10 residues. Trimming removed 3 bases from V and 3 bases from J, with 2 bases in between. The CDR3 DNA sequence: TGCAGCGTTGAGGAAGAGACCCAGTACTTC. Encoded protein: CSVEEETQYF. The variable domain in full, with the rest retrieved from reference TRBV29-1 and TRBJ2-5, is SAVISQKPSRDICQRGTSLTIQCQVDSQVTMMFWYRQQPGQSLTLIATANQGSEATYESGFVIDKFPISRPNLTFSTLTVSNMSPEDSSIYLCSVEEETQYFGPGTRLLVL.

V usage is TRBV11-2 and J usage is TRBJ2-1, with D perhaps matching TRBD1 (6 bases). CDR1 is SGHAT, CDR2 FQNNGV, per germline. V was cut by 0 bases and J by 7 bases, with 10 bases left in between. The CDR3 length is 14 residues. As DNA, the CDR3 is TGTGCCAGCAGCTTAGAGGCCAGGGGAAATGAGCAGTTCTTC. Translating gives CASSLEARGNEQFF.

The table lists this clone with a few counts. CDR3 DNA sequence: TGTGCCAGCAGTGAGGCTAGTCAGCATGAGCAGTTCTTC. Its translation: CASSEASQHEQFF. The V and J genes are TRBV2 and TRBJ2-1; D call uncertain. Germline V gene lookup returns CDR1 SNHLY and CDR2 FYNNEI. Between the trimmed V and J ends, which lost 3 bases and 8 bases, there was a span of 11 bases. The CDR3 runs 13 residues.

The V and J genes are TRBV4-1 and TRBJ2-7; no reliable D call. Trimming took off 4 bases at V and 5 bases at J, with 9 bases between the two ends. The CDR3 length is 12 residues. Germline CDR1 MGHRA, CDR2 YSYEKL. The CDR3 DNA follows: TGCGCCAGCAGCCGAGACGGCCACGAGCAGTACTTC. Its protein product is CASSRDGHEQYF.

This clone has a single count. This chain joins TRBV29-1 and TRBJ2-1; 7 bases agree with TRBD1. After removal of 1 base from V and 0 bases from J, the junction contained 15 bases not matched to a gene. Germline lookup yields CDR1 SQVTM and CDR2 ANQGSEA. The CDR3 loop spans 19 amino acids. CDR3 nucleotide sequence: TGCAGCGTTGAAGTAGGTCTGTCTGGGACAGACAACTCCTACAATGAGCAGTTCTTC. It codes for CSVEVGLSGTDNSYNEQFF.

This chain uses TRBV15 with TRBJ2-1; 14 bases fit TRBD2. The V and J ends lost 1 base and 8 bases, in that order; junction bases with no gene match: 4. CDR1 and CDR2 (germline): LNHNV, YYDKDF (reference sequence). The length of the CDR3 is 16 residues. Written as DNA, the CDR3 is TGTGCCACCAGCAGAGCTCCGGGACTAGCGGGGGATGAGCAGTTCTTC. This sequence encodes CATSRAPGLAGDEQFF. The complete variable domain, with remaining parts taken from reference TRBV15 and TRBJ2-1, reads DAMVIQNPRYQVTQFGKPVTLSCSQTLNHNVMYWYQQKSSQAPKLLFHYYDKDFNNEADTPDNFQSRRPNTSFCFLDIRSPGLGDTAMYLCATSRAPGLAGDEQFFGPGTRLTVL.

V is TRBV5-6 and J is TRBJ2-1; D is ambiguous. The V and J ends lost 0 bases and 3 bases respectively, with 7 bases between them. CDR1 SGHDT and CDR2 YYEEEE come from the germline V gene. The CDR3 covers 14 residues. The CDR3 loop reads CASSLGGLYNEQFF. The CDR3 region has the DNA TGTGCCAGCAGCTTGGGCGGCCTCTACAATGAGCAGTTCTTC.

This clone was seen only a few times. This chain links TRBV5-1 with TRBJ2-7; either TRBD1 or TRBD2 may fit D (5 bases each). The CDR3 extends over 16 amino acids. The germline gives CDR1 SGHRS, CDR2 YFSETQ. V dropped 4 bases and J dropped 2 bases, with 19 bases sitting between them. CDR3 amino acids: CASSLAPWDGPYEQYF. The CDR3 DNA reads TGCGCCAGCAGCCTTGCCCCCTGGGACGGGCCCTACGAGCAGTACTTC.

This rearrangement joins TRBV6-5 to TRBJ2-5; maybe TRBD1 (6 bases). Per germline, CDR1 MNHEY and CDR2 SVGAGI. The CDR3 spans 14 residues. Trimming pared 6 bases from V and 5 bases from J, leaving 16 bases between. CDR3 nucleotide sequence: TGTGCCAGCAGCCGCTGGACAGACGGGGAGACCCAGTACTTC. Translating gives CASSRWTDGETQYF.

As concerns this clone: The sample has other DNA sequences that encode this CDR3 too. The chain is built from TRBV20-1 and TRBJ1-2; D gene unclear. The CDR3 has 10 residues. Germline loops: CDR1 DFQATT, CDR2 SNEGSKA (reference sequence). Trimming took off 3 bases at V and 3 bases at J, with 2 bases between the two ends. The CDR3 nucleotides read TGCAGTGCTAGCGACTATGGCTACACCTTC. As protein: CSASDYGYTF.

This clone was detected a few times. The CDR3 DNA reads as TGCAGCGCCTCTTGGGGCTACAATGAGCAGTTCTTC. Protein: CSASWGYNEQFF. The chain carries TRBV29-1 and TRBJ2-1; D is unresolved. The CDR3 consists of 12 residues. Germline V gene sequence: CDR1 SQVTM, CDR2 ANQGSEA. Trimming took 7 bases from V and 3 from J, leaving 10 bases between them.

The rearrangement links TRBV6-5 to TRBJ2-3, with D tentatively TRBD1 or TRBD2 (5 bases each). Trimming left V 0 bases short and J 1 base short, with 11 bases between. Germline-derived CDR1 and CDR2 are MNHEY and SVGAGI. The CDR3 is 16 amino acids. CDR3 sequence (DNA): TGTGCCAGCAGTTACTCTGGGGGAGAGGGCACAGATACGCAGTATTTT. Translated, it gives CASSYSGGEGTDTQYF.

V and J are TRBV13 and TRBJ2-2; D unclear. Germline V lookup: CDR1 PRHDT, CDR2 FYEKMQ (reference sequence). This CDR3 region has 17 residues. Trimming removed 5 bases at V and 0 bases at J, with 16 bases between. CDR3 in DNA: TGTGCCAGCAGCCCGTCCCACAAACTATCGAACACCGGGGAGCTGTTTTTT. It codes for CASSPSHKLSNTGELFF.

The chain has TRBV2 and TRBJ1-5, with D unclear. Trimming removed 7 bases at V and 0 bases at J, with 10 bases between. The CDR3 covers 14 residues. CDR1 SNHLY and CDR2 FYNNEI come from the germline V gene. CDR3 sequence reads: CASMGSGSNQPQHF. CDR3 nucleotide sequence: TGTGCCAGCATGGGATCGGGTAGCAATCAGCCCCAGCATTTT.

This clone was picked up a small number of times. CDR3 amino acids: CASSRTVNSYNEQFF. The CDR3 DNA reads TGTGCCAGTAGTAGGACAGTAAATTCCTACAATGAGCAGTTCTTC. J is TRBJ2-1 and V is TRBV19; D perhaps matches TRBD1 (6 bases). V was pared by 4 bases and J by 1 base, with 11 bases between. Germline CDR1 reads LNHDA; CDR2 reads SQIVND (reference sequence). The length of the CDR3 is 15 residues. Together with reference TRBV19 and TRBJ2-1, the CDR3 gives the full variable domain: DGGITQSPKYLFRKEGQNVTLSCEQNLNHDAMYWYRQDPGQGLRLIYYSQIVNDFQKGDIAEGYSVSREKKESFPLTVTSAQKNPTAFYLCASSRTVNSYNEQFFGPGTRLTVL.

The rearrangement links TRBV29-1 to TRBJ2-7; possible D gene TRBD2, 5 bases. V was trimmed by 4 bases and J by 6 bases, leaving 7 bases between them. Germline CDR1 is SQVTM and CDR2 is ANQGSEA. The CDR3 runs to 10 residues. The CDR3 DNA reads TGCAGCGTTGTAGGAGGCGAGCAGTACTTC. Translating gives CSVVGGEQYF.

V and J are TRBV7-9 and TRBJ2-7; the D is unclear. Trimming left V 6 bases short and J 5 bases short, with 14 bases between. This CDR3 comprises 13 residues. From germline, CDR1 is SEHNR and CDR2 FQNEAQ (reference sequence). The CDR3, as DNA: TGTGCCAGCAGTCCCGAGACTCGGGACGAGCAGTACTTC. Its translation is CASSPETRDEQYF. The entire variable domain, with the rest obtained from reference TRBV7-9 and TRBJ2-7, is as follows: DTGVSQNPRHKITKRGQNVTFRCDPISEHNRLYWYRQTLGQGPEFLTYFQNEAQLEKSRLLSDRFSAERPKGSFSTLEIQRTEQGDSAMYLCASSPETRDEQYFGPGTRLTVT.

The chain joins TRBV7-9 to TRBJ2-7, with 8 bases identical to TRBD1. Germline V gene lookup returns CDR1 SEHNR and CDR2 FQNEAQ (reference sequence). The CDR3 is 14 residues long. V shed 4 bases and J 2 bases; nucleotides not matched to a gene: 4. The CDR3 DNA sequence: TGTGCCAGCAGCTCCATGGACAGGGCCTACGAGCAGTACTTC. Translated, it gives CASSSMDRAYEQYF.

This clone occurred a few times. This chain links TRBV7-8 with TRBJ2-4; maybe TRBD1 (6 bases). The CDR3 is 15 amino acids. The germline V gene has CDR1 SGHVS and CDR2 FQNEAQ. Trimming shortened V by 5 bases and J by 5 bases, and 16 bases separated the two germline ends. CDR3 amino acids: CASSPGVGGQNIQYF. CDR3 sequence (DNA): TGTGCCAGCAGCCCAGGGGTCGGCGGGCAAAACATTCAGTACTTC.

V gene TRBV7-8 combines with J gene TRBJ2-5; TRBD1 or TRBD2 may be the D gene (7 bases each). Germline V lookup: CDR1 SGHVS, CDR2 FQNEAQ. V lost 4 bases, J lost 4 bases, and 10 bases lay in between. The CDR3 runs to 13 residues. This chain's CDR3 is CASSSGGVETQYF. The CDR3 DNA reads as TGTGCCAGCAGCTCAGGGGGGGTAGAGACCCAGTACTTC.

This rearrangement joins TRBV7-9 to TRBJ2-7; tentatively, D is TRBD2 (6 bases). Between the trimmed V and J ends, which lost 5 bases and 5 bases, there was a span of 16 bases. Germline CDR1 and CDR2: SEHNR and FQNEAQ (reference sequence). The CDR3 is 14 amino acids. DNA of the CDR3: TGTGCCAGCAGCCCTGATCGGGGGTTAGACGAGCAGTACTTC. Encoded protein: CASSPDRGLDEQYF.

V and J are TRBV27 and TRBJ2-5; D is unclear. This CDR3 has 14 residues. With 1 base removed from V and 1 base from J, the gap between germline ends came to 7 bases. The germline CDR1 and CDR2 sequences are MNHEY and SMNVEV (reference sequence). For the CDR3, the DNA is TGTGCCAGCAGTTTATTTGGCAGCCAAGAGACCCAGTACTTC. Encoded protein: CASSLFGSQETQYF.

V and J are TRBV15 and TRBJ2-1; the match to TRBD2 covers 13 bases. J was trimmed by 4 bases and V by 1 base; bases with no gene match: 4. The CDR3 consists of 17 residues. Germline V gene data show CDR1 as LNHNV and CDR2 as YYDKDF (reference sequence). CDR3: CATSRVGTSGNYNEQFF. For the CDR3, the DNA is TGTGCCACCAGCAGAGTCGGGACTAGCGGGAATTACAATGAGCAGTTCTTC. Based on the CDR3 plus reference TRBV15 and TRBJ2-1, the full variable domain is DAMVIQNPRYQVTQFGKPVTLSCSQTLNHNVMYWYQQKSSQAPKLLFHYYDKDFNNEADTPDNFQSRRPNTSFCFLDIRSPGLGDTAMYLCATSRVGTSGNYNEQFFGPGTRLTVL.

The genes are TRBV7-9 and TRBJ1-5; no clear D. Germline CDR1 SEHNR, CDR2 FQNEAQ (reference sequence). Between the trimmed V and J ends, which lost 1 base and 2 bases, there was a span of 6 bases. The CDR3 has 14 residues. CDR3 DNA sequence: TGTGCCAGCAGCTTAGACTCTGGCAATCAGCCCCAGCATTTT. This codes for CASSLDSGNQPQHF. Full variable domain (outside the CDR3, taken from reference TRBV7-9 and TRBJ1-5): DTGVSQNPRHKITKRGQNVTFRCDPISEHNRLYWYRQTLGQGPEFLTYFQNEAQLEKSRLLSDRFSAERPKGSFSTLEIQRTEQGDSAMYLCASSLDSGNQPQHFGDGTRLSIL.